This TCR beta chain originates from a study of blood T cell repertoires in COVID-19. Overall study context: There were acute and convalescent COVID-19 samples, and they came from the United States, Italy and Spain. PBMCs, B-cell-depleted T cells, or T cells provided the cDNA or gDNA that made up the material.

Per the study methods: By means of reference gene primer amplification, nucleated cell counts were estimated. Assay: immunoSEQ multiplex PCR; the TCRdb copy retains only in-frame clones and omits some. V and J calls and clone size are copied from that table; D and trimming were computed from the DNA. The sample yields around 190,000 clones, over 75% seen once. The CDR3 covers 15 residues. Germline V gives CDR1 SEHNR, CDR2 FQNEAQ (reference sequence). V lost 3 bases to trimming and J lost 0 bases, with 10 bases between them. Sequences were obtained from peripheral blood. The chain uses TRBV7-9 and TRBJ2-3; D is uncertain. This TCR was recovered from a man aged 50-59 years with COVID-19, enrolled during active disease. The DNA of the CDR3 is TGTGCCAGCAGCTTGTCCGTGTCTAGCACAGATACGCAGTATTTT. Amino acid sequence: CASSLSVSSTDTQYF.